One sample yielded the 22 T cell receptor beta chains listed below, sequenced in a study of shared clonotypes between healthy human individuals. Data came from immunoSEQ multiplex PCR; TCRdb stores just in-frame clones and leaves some out. The table records about 490,000 clones, over 65% of them present only once. Source material: PBMCs. Receptors were obtained from a woman aged 35 to 49 in good health. Some clones in this sample may be carry-over from other donors' samples.

The V and J genes are TRBV4-1 and TRBJ2-5, with D maybe TRBD2 (6 bases). The CDR3 is made up of 15 amino acids. Germline V gives CDR1 MGHRA, CDR2 YSYEKL. V was clipped by 3 bases and J by 7 bases, with 18 bases between them. The CDR3 DNA is TGCGCCAGCAGCCAGGGGTCGGGAGATATTGTGACCCAGTACTTC. This codes for CASSQGSGDIVTQYF.

V usage is TRBV6-5 and J usage is TRBJ1-4; 7 positions agree with TRBD1. Trimming removed 7 bases from V and 8 bases from J; junction bases left unmatched: 7. The germline V gene encodes CDR1 MNHEY and CDR2 SVGAGI. The CDR3 extends over 13 amino acids. In DNA form, the CDR3 reads TGTGCCAGCACACCTCAGGGGGGGGAAAAACTGTTTTTT. Translating gives CASTPQGGEKLFF.

J is TRBJ2-7 and V is TRBV14, with D tentatively TRBD2 (6 bases). The CDR3 has 14 amino acids. Germline CDR1 and CDR2: SGHDN and FVKESK. V shed 4 bases and J shed 1 base, with 11 bases lying between them. CDR3 sequence (DNA): TGTGCCAGCAGCCGCAGGAGGGAATCCTACGAGCAGTACTTC. Translated, it gives CASSRRRESYEQYF. Together with reference TRBV14 and TRBJ2-7, the CDR3 gives the full variable domain: EAGVTQFPSHSVIEKGQTVTLRCDPISGHDNLYWYRRVMGKEIKFLLHFVKESKQDESGMPNNRFLAERTGGTYSTLKVQPAELEDSGVYFCASSRRRESYEQYFGPGTRLTVT.

This clone appeared a single time. Since a much larger clone is just one base distant, this may be a read error. The rearrangement links TRBV29-1 to TRBJ2-7; either TRBD1 or TRBD2 may supply D (6 bases each). Germline V lookup: CDR1 SQVTM, CDR2 ANQGSEA. V was clipped by 6 bases and J by 5 bases, with 20 bases between them. This CDR3 region has 14 residues. The DNA for the CDR3 is TGCAGCGTCCAAGGAGGGGGACCAGCGAACGAGCAGTACTTC. This sequence encodes CSVQGGGPANEQYF.

This chain connects TRBV5-1 to TRBJ2-5, with TRBD1 identical over 8 bases. The CDR3 spans 16 residues. Germline loops: CDR1 SGHRS, CDR2 YFSETQ. V was clipped by 4 bases and J by 2 bases; unmatched bases: 10. CDR3 residues: CASSVPTGTGQETQYF. In nucleotides, the CDR3 is TGCGCCAGCAGCGTACCTACTGGGACAGGACAAGAGACCCAGTACTTC. Using reference TRBV5-1 and TRBJ2-5 for the parts outside the CDR3, the full variable domain is KAGVTQTPRYLIKTRGQQVTLSCSPISGHRSVSWYQQTPGQGLQFLFEYFSETQRNKGNFPGRFSGRQFSNSRSEMNVSTLELGDSALYLCASSVPTGTGQETQYFGPGTRLLVL.

On this clone: Since a much larger clone is just one base distant, this may be a read error. The V gene is TRBV28, the J gene TRBJ2-1, with 9 bases fitting TRBD2. Per the germline V gene, CDR1 is MDHEN and CDR2 is SYDVKM. This CDR3 is built from 13 residues. CDR3 in DNA: TGTGCCAGCGATAGCGGGAGCTACGATGAGCAGTTCTTC. This sequence encodes CASDSGSYDEQFF.

A word on this clone: Only one base separates this from a far larger clonotype, so it likely reflects a read error. The chain is built from TRBV5-4 and TRBJ2-7; 7 bases are a match to TRBD2. The CDR3 runs to 15 residues. Germline V gene data show CDR1 as SGHNT and CDR2 as YYREEE (reference sequence). The CDR3 region has the DNA TGTACCAGCAGCTTGGCCCGCGGGAGCATCCGCGAGCAGTACTTC. Its protein product is CTSSLARGSIREQYF.

This clone was observed a single time. The chain employs TRBV5-4 and TRBJ1-2, with 8 bases matching TRBD1. In germline, CDR1 is SGHNT, CDR2 YYREEE (reference sequence). The CDR3 consists of 15 residues. With 4 bases clipped from V and 8 bases from J, the junction kept 13 bases outside the gene matches. CDR3 in amino acids: CASSLGTGPRVGYTF. The CDR3 nucleotides are TGTGCCAGCAGCCTAGGGACAGGTCCTCGGGTGGGCTACACCTTC.

This chain uses TRBV10-3 with TRBJ2-1; D unresolved. V gave up 7 bases and J gave up 7 bases, with 14 bases separating them. Germline V gene lookup returns CDR1 ENHRY and CDR2 SYGVKD. There are 13 residues in the CDR3. CDR3 nucleotide sequence: TGTGCCATCAAGCCCCAGTCTGCGAATGAGCAGTTCTTC. Amino acid sequence: CAIKPQSANEQFF.

This rearrangement joins TRBV30 to TRBJ2-3, with D perhaps being TRBD1 or TRBD2 (5 bases each). Germline CDR1 GTSNPN, CDR2 SVGIG (reference sequence). Trimming removed 1 base at V and 6 bases at J, with 8 bases between. The CDR3 totals 12 residues. DNA of the CDR3: TGTGCCTGGAGTGGGGACGTTGATACGCAGTATTTT. It encodes CAWSGDVDTQYF.

The V and J genes are TRBV15 and TRBJ2-1; TRBD2 aligns across 15 bases. V lost 0 bases and J lost 4; bases outside the gene matches: 4. The V gene's germline CDR1 is LNHNV and CDR2 YYDKDF (reference sequence). The CDR3 is 18 amino acids. The CDR3 DNA sequence: TGTGCCACCAGCAGAGATGGGACTAGCGGGAGGATATACAATGAGCAGTTCTTC. Translating gives CATSRDGTSGRIYNEQFF.

This chain joins TRBV4-1 and TRBJ2-1, with 12 bases aligning to TRBD2. The CDR3 consists of 17 residues. CDR1 is MGHRA and CDR2 is YSYEKL in the germline V gene. V was pared by 5 bases and J by 9 bases, with 14 bases of the junction left unmatched. CDR3: CASSFPSGTSGYGEQFF. The CDR3 region has the DNA TGCGCCAGCAGCTTCCCCTCCGGGACTAGCGGGTACGGTGAGCAGTTCTTC.

J is TRBJ1-5 and V is TRBV5-5, with TRBD1 matching over 9 bases. V dropped 0 bases and J dropped 7; count of bases not matched to a gene: 5. This CDR3 comprises 15 residues. The germline CDR1 and CDR2 sequences are SGHKS and YYEKEE (reference sequence). CDR3 region: CASSLEQGAWQPQHF. The CDR3 DNA sequence: TGTGCCAGCAGCTTGGAACAGGGGGCTTGGCAGCCCCAGCATTTT.

The chain is built from TRBV27 and TRBJ1-1; possible D gene TRBD1, 6 bases. In germline, CDR1 is MNHEY, CDR2 SMNVEV (reference sequence). Trimming took 8 bases from V and 2 from J, leaving 15 bases between them. This CDR3 is built from 14 residues. The CDR3 here is CASRRAGVNTEAFF. The CDR3, as DNA: TGTGCCAGCCGGAGGGCAGGGGTAAACACTGAAGCTTTCTTT.

CDR3 DNA: TGCGCCAGCAGCCTACAGACTAGCGGCACCGGGGAGCTGTTTTTT. It codes for CASSLQTSGTGELFF. This rearrangement joins TRBV5-1 to TRBJ2-2, with 9 bases aligning to TRBD2. The J segment lost 4 bases and the V segment lost 4 bases, leaving 5 bases of the junction unmatched. Germline CDR1 SGHRS, CDR2 YFSETQ. CDR3 length: 15 residues.

This chain connects TRBV6-1 to TRBJ1-1; 9 bases are a match to TRBD1. Germline CDR1 and CDR2: MNHNS and SASEGT. This CDR3 has 15 residues. Trimming removed 6 bases from V and 4 bases from J; junction bases left unmatched: 9. Here the CDR3 DNA reads TGTGCCAGCAGCCTACAGGGACAGGGAGGCACTGAAGCTTTCTTT. Encoded protein: CASSLQGQGGTEAFF.

J is TRBJ2-1 and V is TRBV30, with D tentatively TRBD1 or TRBD2 (7 bases each). This CDR3 is 13 amino acids long. Germline CDR1 is GTSNPN and CDR2 is SVGIG (reference sequence). The ends were cut back, 3 bases at V and 8 bases at J, with 14 bases in the middle. Here the CDR3 DNA reads TGTGCCTGGAGCCGGCGGGGGACAGATGAGCAGTTCTTC. It encodes CAWSRRGTDEQFF.

The chain carries TRBV4-2 and TRBJ2-5; D is unclear. The CDR3 loop spans 12 amino acids. CDR1 is LGHNA and CDR2 is YNFKEQ in the germline V gene. V lost 0 bases and J lost 5, with 4 bases in between. CDR3 in amino acids: CASSQDTETQYF. The CDR3 nucleotides read TGTGCCAGCAGCCAAGATACTGAGACCCAGTACTTC.

V gene TRBV7-9 combines with J gene TRBJ2-2; D gene unclear. Trimming pared 3 bases from V and 5 bases from J, leaving 10 bases between. This CDR3 has 14 residues. Germline CDR1 and CDR2: SEHNR and FQNEAQ (reference sequence). The CDR3 DNA reads as TGTGCCAGCAGCTTGTGGGAAAATACCGGGGAGCTGTTTTTT. As protein: CASSLWENTGELFF. Based on the CDR3 plus reference TRBV7-9 and TRBJ2-2, the full variable domain is DTGVSQNPRHKITKRGQNVTFRCDPISEHNRLYWYRQTLGQGPEFLTYFQNEAQLEKSRLLSDRFSAERPKGSFSTLEIQRTEQGDSAMYLCASSLWENTGELFFGEGSRLTVL.

The rearrangement uses TRBV5-4 and TRBJ1-4; 7 positions agree with TRBD1. The germline CDR1 and CDR2 sequences are SGHNT and YYREEE (reference sequence). Trimming at V came to 3 bases and at J to 6 bases, leaving 2 bases not matched to a gene. The CDR3 has 13 residues. CDR3 sequence (DNA): TGTGCCAGCAGCTCGGGGACAGATGAAAAACTGTTTTTT. Its protein is CASSSGTDEKLFF.

The count of this clone is one. The rearrangement links TRBV11-3 to TRBJ1-6; TRBD1 matches 7 bases. Germline V gene sequence: CDR1 SGHNT, CDR2 YENEEA. The J segment lost 12 bases and the V segment lost 3 bases, leaving 26 bases of the junction unmatched. The CDR3 is made up of 20 amino acids. DNA of the CDR3: TGTGCCAGCAGCTTCCCCAGGGGGGCAGGGGCGCCGTCGGGGCGAGGACCCCTCCACTTT. Its protein is CASSFPRGAGAPSGRGPLHF.

This chain connects TRBV11-2 to TRBJ1-1; TRBD1 might be the D (5 bases). V lost 5 bases and J 4 bases, leaving 14 bases between the germline ends. The CDR3 contains 14 residues. The germline gives CDR1 SGHAT, CDR2 FQNNGV. The CDR3 loop reads CASSHRGRGTEAFF. The CDR3 DNA reads TGTGCCAGCAGCCACCGGGGGAGAGGCACTGAAGCTTTCTTT.